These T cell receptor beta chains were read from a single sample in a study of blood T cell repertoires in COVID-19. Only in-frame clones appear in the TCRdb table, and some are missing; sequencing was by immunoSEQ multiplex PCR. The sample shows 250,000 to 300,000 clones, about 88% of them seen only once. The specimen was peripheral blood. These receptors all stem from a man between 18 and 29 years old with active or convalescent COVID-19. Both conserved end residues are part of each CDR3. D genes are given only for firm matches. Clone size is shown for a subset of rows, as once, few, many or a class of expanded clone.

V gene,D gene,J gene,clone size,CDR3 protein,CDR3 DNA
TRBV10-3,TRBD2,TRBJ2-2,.,CATGGMRETTGELFF,TGTGCCACCGGCGGGATGCGGGAGACCACCGGGGAGCTGTTTTTT
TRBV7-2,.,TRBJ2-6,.,CASSQGSGANVLTF,TGTGCCAGCAGCCAGGGGTCGGGGGCCAACGTCCTGACTTTC
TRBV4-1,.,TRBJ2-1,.,CASSQEFGVGQFF,TGCGCCAGCAGCCAAGAGTTCGGGGTGGGGCAGTTCTTC
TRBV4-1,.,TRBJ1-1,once,CASSQEGANTEAFF,TGCGCCAGCAGCCAAGAAGGGGCGAACACTGAAGCTTTCTTT
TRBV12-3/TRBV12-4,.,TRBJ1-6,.,CASSLSSAALHF,TGTGCCAGCAGTTTGAGTTCGGCGGCCCTCCACTTT
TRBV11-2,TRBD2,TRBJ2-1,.,CASSSRGGAGGTYNEQFF,TGTGCCAGCAGCTCACGAGGCGGGGCGGGAGGGACCTACAATGAGCAGTTCTTC
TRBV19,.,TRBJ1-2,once,CASSEIPFSYTF,TGTGCCAGTAGTGAGATACCTTTCAGCTACACCTTC
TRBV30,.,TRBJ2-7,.,CAWSAGYEQYF,TGTGCCTGGAGTGCGGGCTACGAGCAGTACTTC
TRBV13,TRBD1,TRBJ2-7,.,CASSSPWTGVGEQYF,TGTGCCAGCAGTTCTCCCTGGACAGGGGTGGGCGAGCAGTACTTC
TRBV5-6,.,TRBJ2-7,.,CASSFGSLSYEQYF,TGTGCCAGCAGCTTTGGCTCGTTATCCTACGAGCAGTACTTC
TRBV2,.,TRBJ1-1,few,CASSDTGTEAFF,TGTGCCAGCAGTGATACGGGCACTGAAGCTTTCTTT
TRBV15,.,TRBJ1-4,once,CATSRDVGIGEKLFF,TGTGCCACCAGCAGAGATGTCGGGATAGGGGAAAAACTGTTTTTT
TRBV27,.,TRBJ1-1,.,CASGPGVSNTEAFF,TGTGCCAGCGGGCCAGGGGTCTCGAACACTGAAGCTTTCTTT
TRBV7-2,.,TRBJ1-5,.,CASSLAQGTNQPQHF,TGTGCCAGCAGCTTAGCTCAGGGTACCAATCAGCCCCAGCATTTT
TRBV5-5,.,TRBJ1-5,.,CASSLGTVSNQPQHF,TGTGCCAGCAGCTTGGGGACAGTTAGCAATCAGCCCCAGCATTTT
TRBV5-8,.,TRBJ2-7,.,CASPLGATYEQYF,TGTGCCAGCCCCCTAGGTGCAACCTACGAGCAGTACTTC
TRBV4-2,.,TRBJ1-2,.,CASSQGADYGYTF,TGTGCCAGCAGCCAGGGGGCGGACTATGGCTACACCTTC
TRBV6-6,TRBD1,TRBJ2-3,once,CASSTGQGFVDTQYF,TGTGCCAGCAGCACCGGACAGGGATTTGTCGATACGCAGTATTTT
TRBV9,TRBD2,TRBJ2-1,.,CASSRVSSGGTYNEQFF,TGTGCCAGCAGCCGAGTATCTAGCGGGGGAACGTACAATGAGCAGTTCTTC
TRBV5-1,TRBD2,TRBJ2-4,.,CASSLGLAGSIQYF,TGCGCCAGCAGCTTGGGACTAGCGGGAAGCATTCAGTACTTC
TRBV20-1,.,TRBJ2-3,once,CSASRLVGDTQYF,TGCAGTGCTAGTAGGCTAGTTGGAGATACGCAGTATTTT
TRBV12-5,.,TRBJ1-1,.,CASGLPTPRQAGAFF,TGTGCTAGTGGTTTGCCGACCCCGAGACAGGCCGGTGCTTTCTTT
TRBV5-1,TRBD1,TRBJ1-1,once,CASSSGSGTGVSAFF,TGCGCCAGCAGCTCTGGCTCGGGGACAGGGGTCTCAGCTTTCTTT
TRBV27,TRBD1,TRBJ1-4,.,CASRGQGDEKLFF,TGTGCCAGCAGAGGACAGGGGGATGAAAAACTGTTTTTT
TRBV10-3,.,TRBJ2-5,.,CAIRAGSGQETQYF,TGTGCCATCAGGGCTGGGAGCGGACAAGAGACCCAGTACTTC
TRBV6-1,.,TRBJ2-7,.,CASSEREGDEQYF,TGTGCCAGCAGTGAACGGGAAGGCGACGAGCAGTACTTC